Listed below are T cell receptor beta chains from one sample, sequenced in a study of blood T cell repertoires in COVID-19. This table comes from immunoSEQ multiplex PCR, and its TCRdb copy is limited to in-frame clones, with some not included. The sample contains approximately 150,000 clones, approximately 78% of which appear only once. The sample was peripheral blood. Receptors were obtained from a human donor with acute or convalescent COVID-19. The donor label of this sample is uncertain. The CDR3 runs from the conserved cysteine through the conserved F or W. The D gene is left open where the match is weak. Clone size appears in some rows only: once, few, many, or a class for an expanded clone.

abundance: -
j_gene: TRBJ2-7
d_gene: -
v_gene: TRBV13
CDR3aa: CASSWGRSGEQYF
CDR3nt: TGTGCCAGCAGCTGGGGGAGGAGTGGCGAGCAGTACTTC

abundance: -
j_gene: TRBJ1-3
d_gene: -
v_gene: TRBV20-1
CDR3aa: CSASGSGTSDRGVTGNTIYF
CDR3nt: TGCAGTGCTAGTGGGTCCGGGACAAGTGACAGAGGGGTAACTGGAAACACCATATATTTT

abundance: -
j_gene: TRBJ1-6
d_gene: TRBD1
v_gene: TRBV27
CDR3aa: CASSSGTGGSPLHF
CDR3nt: TGTGCCAGCAGTTCGGGGACAGGGGGTTCACCCCTCCACTTT

abundance: -
j_gene: TRBJ2-5
d_gene: TRBD2
v_gene: TRBV5-4
CDR3aa: CASSLAGASGVQETQYF
CDR3nt: TGTGCCAGCAGCTTGGCCGGAGCTAGCGGGGTCCAAGAGACCCAGTACTTC

abundance: -
j_gene: TRBJ1-2
d_gene: -
v_gene: TRBV2
CDR3aa: CASSPFNYGYTF
CDR3nt: TGTGCCAGCAGTCCCTTCAACTATGGCTACACCTTC

abundance: -
j_gene: TRBJ1-4
d_gene: -
v_gene: TRBV2
CDR3aa: CASSRTVATNEKLFF
CDR3nt: TGTGCCAGCTCGCGAACGGTAGCAACTAATGAAAAACTGTTTTTT

abundance: -
j_gene: TRBJ2-3
d_gene: TRBD2
v_gene: TRBV6-1
CDR3aa: CASSDRGLAGDTDTQYF
CDR3nt: TGTGCCAGCAGTGATCGTGGACTAGCGGGGGACACAGATACGCAGTATTTT

abundance: few
j_gene: TRBJ1-6
d_gene: -
v_gene: TRBV2
CDR3aa: CASSENRDYNSPLHF
CDR3nt: TGTGCCAGCAGTGAAAATCGGGATTATAATTCACCCCTCCACTTT

abundance: -
j_gene: TRBJ1-5
d_gene: TRBD1
v_gene: TRBV7-9
CDR3aa: CASSKWDSYNQPQHF
CDR3nt: TGTGCCAGCAGCAAATGGGACAGTTACAATCAGCCCCAGCATTTT

abundance: few
j_gene: TRBJ2-6
d_gene: -
v_gene: TRBV6-5
CDR3aa: CASTRSSGANVLTF
CDR3nt: TGTGCCAGCACCCGGTCCTCTGGGGCCAACGTCCTGACTTTC

abundance: -
j_gene: TRBJ1-2
d_gene: -
v_gene: TRBV29-1
CDR3aa: CSVDRRGAPEGYTF
CDR3nt: TGCAGCGTTGATAGGCGGGGAGCACCGGAGGGCTACACCTTC

abundance: once
j_gene: TRBJ2-5
d_gene: TRBD1
v_gene: TRBV12-5
CDR3aa: CASVLDRGRGETQYF
CDR3nt: TGTGCTAGTGTCTTGGACAGGGGAAGAGGAGAGACCCAGTACTTC

abundance: -
j_gene: TRBJ1-2
d_gene: -
v_gene: TRBV3-1/TRBV3-2
CDR3aa: CASSPWAGENYGYTF
CDR3nt: TGTGCCAGCAGCCCCTGGGCAGGGGAGAACTATGGCTACACCTTC

abundance: few
j_gene: TRBJ1-4
d_gene: -
v_gene: TRBV18
CDR3aa: CASSPPLAGEKLFF
CDR3nt: TGTGCCAGCTCACCACCGTTGGCAGGTGAAAAACTGTTTTTT

abundance: -
j_gene: TRBJ2-7
d_gene: TRBD2
v_gene: TRBV3-1/TRBV3-2
CDR3aa: CASSSPGGRDGEQYF
CDR3nt: TGTGCCAGCAGCTCTCCGGGGGGGCGAGATGGAGAGCAGTACTTC

abundance: once
j_gene: TRBJ1-2
d_gene: -
v_gene: TRBV4-2
CDR3aa: CASSQEARVGGYTF
CDR3nt: TGTGCCAGCAGCCAAGAAGCCAGGGTGGGGGGCTACACCTTC

abundance: -
j_gene: TRBJ1-2
d_gene: -
v_gene: TRBV29-1
CDR3aa: CSGRDLGGSGYTF
CDR3nt: TGCAGCGGCCGGGATCTCGGGGGGAGTGGCTACACCTTC

abundance: -
j_gene: TRBJ1-1
d_gene: -
v_gene: TRBV3-1/TRBV3-2
CDR3aa: CASRVRGGDTEAFF
CDR3nt: TGTGCCAGCAGGGTTAGGGGCGGTGACACTGAAGCTTTCTTT

abundance: few
j_gene: TRBJ1-4
d_gene: -
v_gene: TRBV18
CDR3aa: CASSRGGRRTNEKLFF
CDR3nt: TGTGCCAGCTCACGGGGAGGGAGGAGAACTAATGAAAAACTGTTTTTT

abundance: -
j_gene: TRBJ2-2
d_gene: TRBD1
v_gene: TRBV18
CDR3aa: CASSPRARTGENTGELFF
CDR3nt: TGTGCCAGCTCACCCCGTGCCCGGACAGGAGAGAACACCGGGGAGCTGTTTTTT

abundance: -
j_gene: TRBJ1-2
d_gene: -
v_gene: TRBV7-9
CDR3aa: CASSVQGLRGSYGYTF
CDR3nt: TGTGCCAGCAGCGTTCAGGGCTTGAGGGGGTCTTATGGCTACACCTTC

abundance: -
j_gene: TRBJ2-7
d_gene: TRBD1
v_gene: TRBV5-5
CDR3aa: CASSRDREWSYEQYF
CDR3nt: TGTGCCAGCAGTCGAGACAGGGAGTGGTCCTACGAGCAGTACTTC